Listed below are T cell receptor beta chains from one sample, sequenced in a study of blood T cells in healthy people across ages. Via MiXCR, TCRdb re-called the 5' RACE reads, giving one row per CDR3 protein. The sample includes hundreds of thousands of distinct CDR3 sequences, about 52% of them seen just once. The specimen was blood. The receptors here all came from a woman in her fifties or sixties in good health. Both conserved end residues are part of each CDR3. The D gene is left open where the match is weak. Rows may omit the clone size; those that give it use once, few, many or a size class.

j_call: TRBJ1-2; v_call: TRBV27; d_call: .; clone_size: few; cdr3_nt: TGTGCCAGCAGCCCTTATGGGCCCAACTATGGCTACACCTTC; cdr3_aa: CASSPYGPNYGYTF
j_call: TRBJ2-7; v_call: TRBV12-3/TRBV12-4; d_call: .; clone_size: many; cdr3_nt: TGTGCCAGCACCTTAAGGGGTACCTACGAGCAGTACTTC; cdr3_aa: CASTLRGTYEQYF
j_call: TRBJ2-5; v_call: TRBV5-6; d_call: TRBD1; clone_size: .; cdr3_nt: TGTGCCAGCAGCTTATGGGGACAGGAGCAGTACTTC; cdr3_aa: CASSLWGQEQYF
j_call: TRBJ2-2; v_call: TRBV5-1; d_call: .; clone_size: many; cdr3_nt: TGCGCCAGCAGCTTGGTTGGAGGGGACACCGGGGAGCTGTTTTTT; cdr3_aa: CASSLVGGDTGELFF
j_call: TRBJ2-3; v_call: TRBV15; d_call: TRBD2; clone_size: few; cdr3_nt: TGTGCCACCAGCAGACCGGGACTAGAGAAGTATTTT; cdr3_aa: CATSRPGLEKYF
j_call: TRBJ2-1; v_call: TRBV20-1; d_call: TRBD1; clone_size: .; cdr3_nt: TGCAGTGCCCCGAGGACAGGGAACGCGAATGAGCAGTTCTTC; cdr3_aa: CSAPRTGNANEQFF
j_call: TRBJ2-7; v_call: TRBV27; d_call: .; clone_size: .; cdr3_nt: TGTGCCAGCAGTACATACAGCGACCCCTCCTACAATGAGCAGTACTTC; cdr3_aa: CASSTYSDPSYNEQYF
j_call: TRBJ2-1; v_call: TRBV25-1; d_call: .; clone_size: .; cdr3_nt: TGTGCCAGCAGTGAATTGGGCCATACCTCCTCCTACAATGAGCAGTTCTTC; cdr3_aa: CASSELGHTSSYNEQFF
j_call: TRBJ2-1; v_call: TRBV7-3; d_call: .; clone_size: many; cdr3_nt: TGTGCCAGCAGCTTAACTGGGGTAAAGCAGTTCTTC; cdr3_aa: CASSLTGVKQFF
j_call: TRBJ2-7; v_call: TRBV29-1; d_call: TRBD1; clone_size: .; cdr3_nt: TGCAGCGTGGAAGGTAGGATAGCGGCAGGGGGCTACAATGAGCAGTACTTC; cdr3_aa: CSVEGRIAAGGYNEQYF
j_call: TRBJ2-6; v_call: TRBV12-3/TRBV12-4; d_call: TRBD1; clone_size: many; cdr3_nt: TGTGCCAGCAGTTTAACAGGGGGCTCCTCTGGGGCCAACGTCCTGACTTTC; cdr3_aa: CASSLTGGSSGANVLTF
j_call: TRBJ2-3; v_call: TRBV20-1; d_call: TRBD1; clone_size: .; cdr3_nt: TGCAAGGGGACAGGGGCGCGAACAGATACGCAGTATTTT; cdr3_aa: CKGTGARTDTQYF
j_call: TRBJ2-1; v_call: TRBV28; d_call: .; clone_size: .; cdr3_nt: TGTGCCAGCAGTTTAGGGGTACTGTACGAAAATGAGCAGTTCTTC; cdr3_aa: CASSLGVLYENEQFF
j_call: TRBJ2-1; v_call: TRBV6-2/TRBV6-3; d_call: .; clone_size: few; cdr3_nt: TGTGCCAGCAGAAGGACTATTGAAAACAATGAGCAGTTCTTC; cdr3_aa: CASRRTIENNEQFF
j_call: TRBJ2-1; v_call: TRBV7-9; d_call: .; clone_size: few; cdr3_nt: TGTGCCAGCAGCCATAGCGGTGCGCATGAGCAGTTCTTC; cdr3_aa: CASSHSGAHEQFF
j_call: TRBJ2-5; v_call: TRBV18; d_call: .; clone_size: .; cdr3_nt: TGTGCCAGCTCACCGGGGGCGCGAGAGACCCAGTACTTC; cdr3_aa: CASSPGARETQYF
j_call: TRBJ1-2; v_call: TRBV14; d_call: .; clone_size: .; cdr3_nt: TGTGCCAGCAGCCAAGGAGATAACTATGGCTACACCTTC; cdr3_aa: CASSQGDNYGYTF
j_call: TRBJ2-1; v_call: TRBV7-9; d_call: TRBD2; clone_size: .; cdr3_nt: TGTGCCAGCAGCTTCGGACTAGCGCCGAGCGATGAGCAGTTCTTC; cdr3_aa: CASSFGLAPSDEQFF
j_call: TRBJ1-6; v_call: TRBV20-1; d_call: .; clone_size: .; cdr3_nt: TGCAGTGCTAGAGATGAAATTGGGCAGCCCTATAATTCACCCCTCCACTTT; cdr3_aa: CSARDEIGQPYNSPLHF
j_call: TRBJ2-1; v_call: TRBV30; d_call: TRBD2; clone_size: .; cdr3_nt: TGTGCCTGGAGTGATTATAGCGGGAGGTCCACCAATGAGCAGTTCTTC; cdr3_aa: CAWSDYSGRSTNEQFF
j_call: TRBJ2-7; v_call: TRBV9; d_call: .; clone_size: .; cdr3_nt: TGTGCCTGCAGCGTAGATGTCCGGAACGAGCAGTACTTC; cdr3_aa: CACSVDVRNEQYF
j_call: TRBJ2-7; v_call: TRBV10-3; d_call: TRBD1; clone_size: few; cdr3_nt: TGTGCCATGGGACAGGGTCTCGGCGAGCAGTACTTC; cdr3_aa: CAMGQGLGEQYF
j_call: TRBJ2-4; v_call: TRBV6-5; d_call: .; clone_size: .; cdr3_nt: TGTGCCAGCAGTAAGGCTCTGTCGGCCAAAAACATTCAGTACTTC; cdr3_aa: CASSKALSAKNIQYF
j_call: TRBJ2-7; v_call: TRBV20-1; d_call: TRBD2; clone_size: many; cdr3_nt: TGCAGTGCTAGATATCCGCTAGCGGGTCCGTACGAGCAGTACTTC; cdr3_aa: CSARYPLAGPYEQYF
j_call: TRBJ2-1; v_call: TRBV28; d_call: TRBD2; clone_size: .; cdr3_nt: TGTGCCAGCATTCGGACTAGCGGGAGGTATGAGCAGTTCTTC; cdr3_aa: CASIRTSGRYEQFF
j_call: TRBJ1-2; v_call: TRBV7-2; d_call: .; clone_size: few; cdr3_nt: TGTGCCAGCAGCTTAGATGGTTTGGTCAGGGGCTATGGCTACACCTTC; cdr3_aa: CASSLDGLVRGYGYTF
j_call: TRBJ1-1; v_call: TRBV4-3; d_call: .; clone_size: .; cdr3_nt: TGCGCCAGCAGCCAAAAACAGGGTGGGGCTGAAGCTTTCTTT; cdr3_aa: CASSQKQGGAEAFF
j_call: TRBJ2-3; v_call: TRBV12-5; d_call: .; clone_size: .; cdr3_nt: TGTGCTAGTGGTTTGGGACGACTGGCAGATACGCAGTATTTT; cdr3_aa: CASGLGRLADTQYF
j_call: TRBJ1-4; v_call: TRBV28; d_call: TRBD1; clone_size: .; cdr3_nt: TGTGCCAGCAGTACCCCGGGACAGATAAACGAAAAACTGTTTTTT; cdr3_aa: CASSTPGQINEKLFF
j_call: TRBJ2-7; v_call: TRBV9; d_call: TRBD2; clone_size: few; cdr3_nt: TGTGCCAGCAGCCGGGGGGGCCCGCTCGCCTACGAGCAGTACTTC; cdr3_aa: CASSRGGPLAYEQYF
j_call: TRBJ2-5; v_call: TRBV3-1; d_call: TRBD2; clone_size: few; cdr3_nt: TGTGCCAGCAGTCGGATAGCGGGAGGCCAAGAGACCCAGTACTTC; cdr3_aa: CASSRIAGGQETQYF
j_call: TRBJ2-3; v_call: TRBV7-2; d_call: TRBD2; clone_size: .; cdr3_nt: TGTGCCAGCAGCTTAGCAGCGGGGGGGCGTCGAGATACGCAGTATTTT; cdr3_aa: CASSLAAGGRRDTQYF
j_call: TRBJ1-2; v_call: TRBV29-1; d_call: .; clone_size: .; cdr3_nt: TGCAGCGTTGAAGATCTCGGGGGCTACACCTTC; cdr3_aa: CSVEDLGGYTF
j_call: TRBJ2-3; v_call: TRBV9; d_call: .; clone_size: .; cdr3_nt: TGTGCCAGCAGCGTAGCCAGGCTGAGCACAGATACGCAGTATTTT; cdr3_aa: CASSVARLSTDTQYF
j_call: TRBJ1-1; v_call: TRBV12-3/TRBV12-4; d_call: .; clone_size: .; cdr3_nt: TGTGCCGGCAGCCCTTTACTTAGGGCGGGCACTGAAGCTTTCTTT; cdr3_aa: CAGSPLLRAGTEAFF
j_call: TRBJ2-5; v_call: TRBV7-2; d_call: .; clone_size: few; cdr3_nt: TGTGCCAGCAGCTTAAACCTCCAAGAGACCCAGTACTTC; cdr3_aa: CASSLNLQETQYF
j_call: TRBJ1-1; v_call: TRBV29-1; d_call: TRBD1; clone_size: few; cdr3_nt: TGCAGCGTTGGACAGGGGGGTCGGGACACTGAAGCTTTCTTT; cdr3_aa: CSVGQGGRDTEAFF
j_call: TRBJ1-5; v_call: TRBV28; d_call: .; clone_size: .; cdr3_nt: TGTGCCAGCATAACTTGGGGGGAACTCGATCAGCCCCAGCATTTT; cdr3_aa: CASITWGELDQPQHF
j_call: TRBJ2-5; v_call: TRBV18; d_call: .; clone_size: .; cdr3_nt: TGTGCCAGCTCACCACCGGAGGGGGAAGAGACCCAGTACTTC; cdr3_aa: CASSPPEGEETQYF
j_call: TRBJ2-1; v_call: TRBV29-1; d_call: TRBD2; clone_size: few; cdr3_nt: TGCGGGGGACTAGCGGGATTTGCGAGCTCCTACAATGAGCAGTTCTTC; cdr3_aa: CGGLAGFASSYNEQFF
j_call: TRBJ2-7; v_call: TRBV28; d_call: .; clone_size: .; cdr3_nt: TGTGCCAGCAGCCCCGGGACTCCCAGCTCCTACAATGAGCAGTACTTC; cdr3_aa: CASSPGTPSSYNEQYF
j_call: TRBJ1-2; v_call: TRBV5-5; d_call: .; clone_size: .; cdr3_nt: TGCGCCAGCAGCTTGACTGGGAATAACTATGGCTACACCTTC; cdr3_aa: CASSLTGNNYGYTF
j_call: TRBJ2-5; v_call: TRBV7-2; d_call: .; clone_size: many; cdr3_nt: TGTGCCAGCAGCCTCAATCTGAAAGAGACCCAGTACTTC; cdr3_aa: CASSLNLKETQYF
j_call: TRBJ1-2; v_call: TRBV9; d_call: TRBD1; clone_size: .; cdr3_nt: TGTGCCAGCAGCTTCCGGGACAGAAACTATGGCTACACCTTC; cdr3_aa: CASSFRDRNYGYTF
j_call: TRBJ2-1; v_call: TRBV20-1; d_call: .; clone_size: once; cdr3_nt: TGCAGTGCTAGAGATCTGAGAGGACCGGGACTTCAGTTCTTC; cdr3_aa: CSARDLRGPGLQFF
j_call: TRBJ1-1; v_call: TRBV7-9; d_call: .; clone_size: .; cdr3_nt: TGTGCCAGCAACACAAGGGCCCTGAACACTGAAGCTTTCTTT; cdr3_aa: CASNTRALNTEAFF
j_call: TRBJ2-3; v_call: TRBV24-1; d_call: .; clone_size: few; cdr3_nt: TGTGCCACCAGTGACACCAACACAGATACGCAGTATTTT; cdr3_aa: CATSDTNTDTQYF
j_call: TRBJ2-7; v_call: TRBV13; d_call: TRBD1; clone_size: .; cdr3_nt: TGTGCCAGCAGCTCCGGGACAGGGACCCACGAGCAGTACTTC; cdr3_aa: CASSSGTGTHEQYF
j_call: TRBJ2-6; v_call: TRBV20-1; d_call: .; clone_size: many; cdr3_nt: TGCAGTGCTCGGCAACCTTTTGAATCTGGGGCCAACGTCCTGACTTTC; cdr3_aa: CSARQPFESGANVLTF